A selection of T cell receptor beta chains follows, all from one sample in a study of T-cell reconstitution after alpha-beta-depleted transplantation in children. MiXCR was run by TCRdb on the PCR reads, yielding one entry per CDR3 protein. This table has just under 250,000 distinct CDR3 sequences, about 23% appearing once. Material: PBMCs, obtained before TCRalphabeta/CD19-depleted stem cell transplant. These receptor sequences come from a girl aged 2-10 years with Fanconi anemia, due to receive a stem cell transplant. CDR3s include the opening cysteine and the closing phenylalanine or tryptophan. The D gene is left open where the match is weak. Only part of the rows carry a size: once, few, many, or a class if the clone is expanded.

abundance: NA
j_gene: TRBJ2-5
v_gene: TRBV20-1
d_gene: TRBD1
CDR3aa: CSGIRTGRETQYF

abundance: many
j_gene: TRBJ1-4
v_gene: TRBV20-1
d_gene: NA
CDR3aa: CSANDRRKVEKLFF

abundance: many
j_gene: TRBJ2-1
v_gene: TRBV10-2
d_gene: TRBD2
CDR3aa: CASSAAGGYNEQFF

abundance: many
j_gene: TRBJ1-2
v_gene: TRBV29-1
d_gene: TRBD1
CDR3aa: CSVEDQGAYYGYTF

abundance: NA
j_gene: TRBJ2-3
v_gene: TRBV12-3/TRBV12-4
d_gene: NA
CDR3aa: CASSYPGFRADTQYF

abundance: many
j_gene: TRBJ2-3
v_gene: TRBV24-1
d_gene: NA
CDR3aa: CATSEGSSTDTQYF

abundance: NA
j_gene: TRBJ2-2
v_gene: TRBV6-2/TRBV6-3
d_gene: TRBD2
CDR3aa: CASSLGLAGGPGGELFF

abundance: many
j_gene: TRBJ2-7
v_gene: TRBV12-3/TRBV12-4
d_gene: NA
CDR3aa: CAIGGQSNRLDPFEQYF

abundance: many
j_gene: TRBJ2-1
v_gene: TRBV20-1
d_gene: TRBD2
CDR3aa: CSADGLAGVGEQFF

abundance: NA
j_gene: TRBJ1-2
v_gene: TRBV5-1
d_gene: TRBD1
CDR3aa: CASSFTGGYGYTF

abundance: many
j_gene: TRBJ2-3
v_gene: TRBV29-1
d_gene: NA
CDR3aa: CSVEGQTGTDTQYF

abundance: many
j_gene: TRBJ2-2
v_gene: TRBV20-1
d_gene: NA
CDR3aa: CSGEADGLNTGELFF

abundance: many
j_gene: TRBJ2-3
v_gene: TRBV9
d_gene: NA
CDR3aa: CASSVVYGGTDTQYF

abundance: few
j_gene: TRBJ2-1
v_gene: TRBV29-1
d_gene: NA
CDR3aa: CSVDRLRDEQFF

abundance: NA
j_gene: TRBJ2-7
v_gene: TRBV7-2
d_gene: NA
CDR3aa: CASSLAPVSSYEQYF

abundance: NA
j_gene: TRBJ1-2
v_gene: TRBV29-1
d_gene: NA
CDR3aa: CSVDGGNYGYTF

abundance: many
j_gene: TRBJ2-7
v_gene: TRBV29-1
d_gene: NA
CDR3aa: CSVEGRYPYEQYF

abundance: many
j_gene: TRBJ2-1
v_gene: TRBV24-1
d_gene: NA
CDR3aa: CATSDSRIQGMSYNEQFF

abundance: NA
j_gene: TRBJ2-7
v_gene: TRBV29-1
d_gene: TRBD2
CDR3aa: CSVEDPAGASYEQYF